Shown below are 16 T cell receptor beta chains from a single sample sequenced in a study of T cell clonality in common variable immunodeficiency. The table came from immunoSEQ multiplex PCR; TCRdb's copy has only in-frame clones and leaves some out. This sample has roughly 70,000 clones, each found more than once. The specimen was peripheral blood mononuclear cells. The receptors shown here come from a person between 18 and 70 years old in good health.

This clone was seen repeatedly, ten times or more. Coverage ceases 3 residues before the CDR3 finishes, and the germline J gene fills in the end. This rearrangement joins TRBV6-2 or TRBV6-3 to TRBJ2-1, with TRBD1 matching 9 bases. With V trimmed by 2 bases and J by 8 bases, 4 bases remained unmatched. CDR1 and CDR2 (germline): MNHEY, SVGEGT. The length of the CDR3 is 14 residues. This chain's CDR3 is CASSYATGGDEQFF. CDR3 bases read: TGTGCCAGCAGTTACGCGACAGGGGGGGATGAG.

There are many counts of this clone. The DNA ends 3 residues before the CDR3 does, and the rest of the CDR3 is filled in from the germline J gene. The chain is built from TRBV12-3 or TRBV12-4 and TRBJ2-3, with TRBD1 matching 7 bases. CDR3 length: 13 residues. The trim removed 3 bases at V and 8 bases at J, leaving 5 bases unmatched. The DNA read from the CDR3 is TGTGCCAGCAGTTTGAAGGGGGCCGGTACG. Translating it yields CASSLKGAGT. The full CDR3 protein is CASSLKGAGTQYF.

This clone was detected ten times or more. The read falls 3 residues short of the CDR3 end, and the missing part is taken from the germline J gene. The V call is TRBV6-1, the J call TRBJ2-7, with TRBD2 matching over 9 bases. Germline values: CDR1 MNHNS, CDR2 SASEGT. With V trimmed by 3 bases and J by 0 bases, 3 bases remained unmatched. This CDR3 is built from 15 residues. CDR3 residues: CASSEERGVSYEQYF. Incomplete CDR3 DNA: TGTGCCAGCAGTGAGGAGCGGGGGGTCTCCTACGAG.

This clone was seen more than once but under ten times. The observed sequence ends 3 residues before the CDR3 terminus, with the missing tail filled in from the germline J gene. The rearrangement links TRBV27 to TRBJ2-7; TRBD1 aligns across 11 bases. V lost 0 bases to trimming and J lost 6 bases; unmatched junction nucleotides: 10. CDR1 MNHEY and CDR2 SMNVEV come from the germline V gene (reference sequence). CDR3 length: 17 residues. Partial CDR3 DNA: TGTGCCAGCAGTTTATCCGGGACAGGGGGTTCTTGGCGCGAG. Its protein is CASSLSGTGGSWRE. The full CDR3 reads CASSLSGTGGSWREQYF.

This clone was counted many times. The DNA ends 3 residues before the CDR3 does, and the rest of the CDR3 is filled in from the germline J gene. The chain employs TRBV12-3 or TRBV12-4 and TRBJ2-1; 12 bases line up with TRBD2. The CDR3 spans 15 residues. Trimming at V came to 7 bases and at J to 3 bases, leaving 4 bases not matched to a gene. Incomplete CDR3 DNA: TGTGCCAGCACCCTGACTAGCGGGAGCTACAATGAG. Protein: CASTLTSGSYNE. The full CDR3 is CASTLTSGSYNEQFF.

This clone occurred many times. The CDR3 goes on 3 residues after the read ends, and that part is filled in from the germline J gene. The genes are TRBV9 and TRBJ2-1, with 8 bases that match TRBD2. This CDR3 contains 16 residues. Germline CDR1 SGDLS, CDR2 YYNGEE. After removal of 4 bases from V and 5 bases from J, the junction contained 11 bases not matched to a gene. The CDR3 loop reads CASSTTLAGLNNEQFF. The covered CDR3 bases are TGTGCCAGCAGCACGACTTTAGCGGGGCTGAACAATGAG.

This clone was observed many times. The sequence runs out 3 residues before the end of the CDR3; the remainder is reconstructed from the germline J gene. The chain couples TRBV5-6 to TRBJ2-7; TRBD2 matches at 7 bases. In germline, CDR1 is SGHDT, CDR2 YYEEEE. The CDR3 contains 13 residues. V gave up 6 bases and J gave up 2 bases; unmatched junction bases: 5. CDR3 bases read: TGTGCCAGCACCTGGGGGGGGGCCTACGAG. Its translation is CASTWGGAYE. The whole CDR3 sequence reads CASTWGGAYEQYF.

This clone was counted ten times or more. CDR3 loop: CASSDREIGNIQYF. The CDR3 DNA, read in part, is TGTGCCAGCAGTGACAGGGAAATAGGAAACATT. The chain is built from TRBV6-1 and TRBJ2-4, with D possibly matching TRBD1 (5 bases). The read halts 3 residues ahead of the CDR3 end, with the missing end drawn from the germline J gene. Germline V lookup: CDR1 MNHNS, CDR2 SASEGT. Trimming shortened V by 3 bases and J by 6 bases, and 12 bases separated the two germline ends. The CDR3 is made up of 14 amino acids.

Many counts were recorded for this clone. The read terminates 3 residues before the CDR3 end, so the remaining end is supplied by the germline J gene. This sequence joins TRBV5-6 and TRBJ2-5; a possible D gene is TRBD1 (6 bases). V shed 4 bases and J shed 3 bases, with 13 bases lying between them. The CDR3 sequence is 14 residues long. Germline CDR1 and CDR2: SGHDT and YYEEEE. CDR3 DNA (partial): TGTGCCAGCAGCCTACAGGGTTTGAAAGAGACC. Translated, it gives CASSLQGLKET. The CDR3 reads in full as CASSLQGLKETQYF.

There are many counts of this clone. The read terminates 3 residues ahead of where the CDR3 ends, so the germline J gene completes it. J is TRBJ1-2 and V is TRBV19; TRBD1 matches at 7 bases. The length of the CDR3 is 14 residues. J was trimmed by 4 bases and V by 4 bases; bases with no gene match: 6. Germline lookup yields CDR1 LNHDA and CDR2 SQIVND (reference sequence). CDR3 DNA, as far as it was read: TGTGCCAGTAGTACCGACAGGGAACCCTATGGC. Amino acids: CASSTDREPYG. The entire CDR3 sequence reads CASSTDREPYGYTF.

This clone occurred a few times. Partial CDR3 DNA: TGTGCCAGCACCCTTAGGATGGCGGACACTGAA. Amino acid sequence: CASTLRMADTE. The complete CDR3 reads CASTLRMADTEAFF. V gene TRBV11-2 combines with J gene TRBJ1-1; D is unclear. The read terminates 3 residues before the CDR3 end, so the remaining end is supplied by the germline J gene. The V and J ends lost 7 bases and 3 bases respectively, with 15 bases between them. The CDR3 length is 14 residues. Germline CDR1 SGHAT, CDR2 FQNNGV. Supplemented by reference TRBV11-2 and TRBJ1-1, the full variable domain reads EAGVAQSPRYKIIEKRQSVAFWCNPISGHATLYWYQQILGQGPKLLIQFQNNGVVDDSQLPKDRFSAERLKGVDSTLKIQPAKLEDSAVYLCASTLRMADTEAFFGQGTRLTVV.

This clone has ten or more counts. Coverage ceases 3 residues before the CDR3 finishes, and the germline J gene fills in the end. V usage is TRBV30 and J usage is TRBJ1-5; TRBD1 matches at 7 bases. Germline trimming cut 4 bases from V and 4 bases from J; bases unmatched to any gene: 13. The CDR3 is 16 amino acids. Per the germline V gene, CDR1 is GTSNPN and CDR2 is SVGIG (reference sequence). The DNA read from the CDR3 is TGTGCCTGGACCCCAGGGGGGTTTGTGGGGAATCAGCCC. This encodes CAWTPGGFVGNQP. The full CDR3 sequence reads CAWTPGGFVGNQPQHF. The complete variable domain, with remaining parts taken from reference TRBV30 and TRBJ1-5, reads SQTIHQWPATLVQPVGSPLSLECTVEGTSNPNLYWYRQAAGRGLQLLFYSVGIGQISSEVPQNLSASRPQDRQFILSSKKLLLSDSGFYLCAWTPGGFVGNQPQHFGDGTRLSIL.

This clone was recorded many times. The read finishes 3 residues shy of the CDR3 end, and the germline J gene is used to complete it. J is TRBJ1-2 and V is TRBV19; perhaps TRBD1 as D (5 bases). The CDR3 loop spans 15 amino acids. V was clipped by 7 bases and J by 4 bases, with 19 bases between them. CDR1 LNHDA and CDR2 SQIVND come from the germline V gene (reference sequence). CDR3 residues: CASTPGGGFVYGYTF. The sequenced CDR3 bases are TGTGCCAGTACCCCAGGCGGGGGGTTTGTCTATGGC.

At least ten counts were recorded for this clone. The read terminates 3 residues ahead of where the CDR3 ends, so the germline J gene completes it. The V gene is TRBV29-1, the J gene TRBJ2-1, with a weak D call TRBD1 (6 bases). This CDR3 region has 14 residues. Germline-derived CDR1 and CDR2 are SQVTM and ANQGSEA. V was shortened by 7 bases and J by 0 bases, with 13 bases between the two germline ends. The CDR3 bases that were read are TGCAGCGGCCGGGACACACACTCCTACAATGAG. This encodes CSGRDTHSYNE. The whole CDR3 is CSGRDTHSYNEQFF.

This clone came up many times. CDR3 DNA (partial): TGCAGCGTTGAAGGATTCGGACTTCCTTACAATGAG. It yields the protein CSVEGFGLPYNE. The full CDR3 protein is CSVEGFGLPYNEQFF. This sequence joins TRBV29-1 and TRBJ2-1, with a tentative D call TRBD2 (5 bases). The CDR3 end is not reached by the read, which stops 3 residues before it; the germline J gene fills it in. V lost 1 base to trimming and J lost 4 bases, with 14 bases between them. Germline lookup yields CDR1 SQVTM and CDR2 ANQGSEA. This CDR3 contains 15 residues.

This clone appeared many times. The CDR3 is cut off 3 residues early in the read; its end comes from the germline J gene. This chain links TRBV7-9 with TRBJ1-5, with TRBD1 matching 10 bases. The CDR3 has 13 residues. The V gene end was trimmed by 5 bases and the J gene end by 9 bases; junction bases not matched to a gene: 4. CDR1 is SEHNR and CDR2 is FQNEAQ in the germline V gene (reference sequence). Here the CDR3 reads CASSPTGGAPQHF. The CDR3 bases that were read are TGTGCCAGCAGCCCGACAGGGGGCGCGCCC.